The clone carrying this T cell receptor (beta chain) is a singleton in its sample. This entry belongs to a study of blood T cell repertoires in COVID-19. The overall study: Samples taken during acute and convalescent COVID-19 were collected in the United States, Italy and Spain. Sample material is recorded as cDNA or gDNA derived from T cells, B-cell-depleted T cells, or PBMCs.

Deletions cut 0 bases from V and 4 bases from J, with 10 bases between. Germline CDR1 is SGHDT and CDR2 is YYEEEE. The CDR3 is made up of 14 amino acids. Those enrolled in Seattle joined during active infection and were followed longitudinally afterward. Authors' processing steps: Amplification of reference gene primers was used by the study to estimate nucleated cell counts. Here immunoSEQ multiplex PCR was the method, and the copy in TCRdb shows in-frame clones only, minus some. V, J and clone size were drawn from that table, and D and trimming were deduced from the DNA. The repertoire holds approximately 200,000 clones, with just under 90% as singletons.

The V call is TRBV5-6, the J call TRBJ1-2; D gene uncertain. The sequence derives from a young man with COVID-19, enrolled during active disease. Sequencing input: peripheral blood. CDR3 protein: CASSLGAGVYGYTF. CDR3 DNA: TGTGCCAGCAGCTTGGGTGCCGGGGTCTATGGCTACACCTTC.